This TCR beta chain was recorded in a study of PD-1 blockade in mismatch repair-deficient tumors. At the level of the study: Enrolled about 2012-2016, patients had progressing, pretreated mismatch repair-deficient cancers of 12 to 13 types.

Trimming cost V 2 bases and J 6 bases; bases outside gene matches: 10. The CDR3 runs to 16 residues. CDR1 is SEHNR and CDR2 is FQNEAQ in the germline V gene (reference sequence). Some clones are missing from TCRdb's copy, which holds only in-frame ones; the method was immunoSEQ multiplex PCR. The sample lists fewer than 100,000 clones, around 85% occurring once. Details on this clone: The antigen is undetermined.

TCRs were sequenced from a few patients responding to pembrolizumab. Study-level findings and limits: Tumor-resident clones, often absent from pretreatment blood, expanded after pembrolizumab and then contracted.

The TCR comes from an adult with mismatch repair-deficient cancer. The gene calls are TRBV7-9 and TRBJ2-1, with 7 nucleotides matching TRBD2. The input for sequencing was peripheral blood, taken 12 weeks after starting pembrolizumab. As DNA, the CDR3 is TGTGCCAGCAGCTTACCAGGACTAGACTTGGTCAATGAGCAGTTCTTC. Translation gives CASSLPGLDLVNEQFF.